This T cell receptor (beta chain) was retrieved from a study of blood T cell repertoires in COVID-19. Study at large: Acute and convalescent COVID-19 samples came from the United States, Italy and Spain.

The CDR3 extends over 15 amino acids. Trimming removed 0 bases at V and 5 bases at J, with 13 bases between. The germline gives CDR1 LGHNA, CDR2 YSLEER. Produced via immunoSEQ multiplex PCR; TCRdb's table is partial and in-frame only. In the table there are approximately 300,000 clones, around nine tenths of which are singletons. This sequence originates from a woman aged 50 to 60 with active or convalescent COVID-19. Sequencing input: peripheral blood. The chain couples TRBV4-3 to TRBJ1-2; unclear D gene. In nucleotides, the CDR3 is TGCGCCAGCAGCCAAGAACCGGACTCGATGTATGGCTACACCTTC. Its translation is CASSQEPDSMYGYTF.